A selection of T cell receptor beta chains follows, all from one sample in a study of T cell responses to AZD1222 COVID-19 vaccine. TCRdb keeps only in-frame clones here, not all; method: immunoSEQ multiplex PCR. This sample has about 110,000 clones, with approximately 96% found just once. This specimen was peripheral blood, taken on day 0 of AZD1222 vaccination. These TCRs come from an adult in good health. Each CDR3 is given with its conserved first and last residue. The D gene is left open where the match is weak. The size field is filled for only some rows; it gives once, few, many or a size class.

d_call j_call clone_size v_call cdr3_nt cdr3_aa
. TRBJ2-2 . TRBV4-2 TGTGCCAGCAGCCAAGACGTCCTTCGGAAGAACACCGGGGAGCTGTTTTTT CASSQDVLRKNTGELFF
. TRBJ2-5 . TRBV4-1 TGCGCCAGCAGCCTCATCCGCGGAGGGGAGACCCAGTACTTC CASSLIRGGETQYF
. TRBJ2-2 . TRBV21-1 TGTGCCAGCAGCACGATGCGTCTCCCCGGGGAGCTGTTTTTT CASSTMRLPGELFF
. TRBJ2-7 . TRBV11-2 TGTGCCAGCAGCTACTGGACAAGGGTCTTCGGCGAGCAGTACTTC CASSYWTRVFGEQYF
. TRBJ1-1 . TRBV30 TGTGCCTCATCCCGGGGCACTGAAGCTTTCTTT CASSRGTEAFF
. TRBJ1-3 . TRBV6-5 TGTGCCAGCAGGGAGCCGGGGGGAAACACCATATATTTT CASREPGGNTIYF
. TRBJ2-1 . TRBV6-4 TGTGCCAGCAGTGACGGAGGACAGCCTAACAATGAGCAGTTCTTC CASSDGGQPNNEQFF
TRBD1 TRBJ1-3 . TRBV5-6 TGTGCCAGCAGCTTAGGGGGCCCGGCCTCTGGAAACACCATATATTTT CASSLGGPASGNTIYF
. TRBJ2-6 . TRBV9 TGTGCCAGCAGCCACGGGCGATCTGGGGCCAACGTCCTGACTTTC CASSHGRSGANVLTF
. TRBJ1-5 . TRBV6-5 TGTGCCAGCAGCCAAGTGAGGCAGCTTAATCAGCCCCAGCATTTT CASSQVRQLNQPQHF
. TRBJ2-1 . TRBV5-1 TGCGCCAGCAGCTTGGGTGTTACGGACTCCTACAATGAGCAGTTCTTC CASSLGVTDSYNEQFF
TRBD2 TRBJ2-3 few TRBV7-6 TGTGCCAGCAGCGGACTAGCGGGAGGAACTAGCACAGATACGCAGTATTTT CASSGLAGGTSTDTQYF
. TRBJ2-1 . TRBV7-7 TGTGCCAGCAGCCCTACCAGTGATTCCTACAATGAGCAGTTCTTC CASSPTSDSYNEQFF
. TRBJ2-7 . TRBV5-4 TGTGCCAGCAGCTCGTTGAGGGGAGACTACGAGCAGTACTTC CASSSLRGDYEQYF
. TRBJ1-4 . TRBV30 TGTGCCTGGAGTGCAGGCGTGGCAGGGCCCGAAAAACTGTTTTTT CAWSAGVAGPEKLFF
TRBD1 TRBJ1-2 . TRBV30 TGTGCCTGGAGTTCGACAGGGGGTATTGGCTACACCTTC CAWSSTGGIGYTF
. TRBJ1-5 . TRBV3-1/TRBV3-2 TGTGCCAGCAGCCAATCGGATAATCAGCCCCAGCATTTT CASSQSDNQPQHF
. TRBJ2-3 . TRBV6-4 TGTGCCAGCAGTGACTCCGGCACCCCCACAGATACGCAGTATTTT CASSDSGTPTDTQYF
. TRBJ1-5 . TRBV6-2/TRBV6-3 TGTGCCAGCAGTGCAGGAGGGGGCAATCAGCCCCAGCATTTT CASSAGGGNQPQHF
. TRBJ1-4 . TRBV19 TGTGCCAGTATGGGGCGCCAGGGGATACCTAATGAAAAACTGTTTTTT CASMGRQGIPNEKLFF
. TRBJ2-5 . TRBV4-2 TGTGCCAGCAGCCAAGTGTTGGCGCAAGAGACCCAGTACTTC CASSQVLAQETQYF
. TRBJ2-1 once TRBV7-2 TGTGCCAGCAGCTCCCTCAACATTGAGCAGTTCTTC CASSSLNIEQFF
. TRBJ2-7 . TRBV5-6 TGTGCCAGCAGCTTCTCCTGGCAGTCCCACGAGCAGTACTTC CASSFSWQSHEQYF